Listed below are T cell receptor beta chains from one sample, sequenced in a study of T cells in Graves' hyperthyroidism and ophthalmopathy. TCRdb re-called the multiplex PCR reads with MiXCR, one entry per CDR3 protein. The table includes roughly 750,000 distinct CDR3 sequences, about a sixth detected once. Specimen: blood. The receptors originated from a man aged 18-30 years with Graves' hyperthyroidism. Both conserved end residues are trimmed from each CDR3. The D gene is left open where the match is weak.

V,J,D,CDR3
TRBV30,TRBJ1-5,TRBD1,ACTRQGKMDQPQH
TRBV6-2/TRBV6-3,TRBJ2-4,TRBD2,ASRGAPGLAENIQY
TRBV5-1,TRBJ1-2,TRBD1,ASSNAGTGANYGYT
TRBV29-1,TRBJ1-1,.,SVAYSESTEAF
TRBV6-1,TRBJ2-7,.,ASKVQRTYEQY
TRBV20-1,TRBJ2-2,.,SAPSGAGTGELF
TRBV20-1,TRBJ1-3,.,SASQGTGNTIY
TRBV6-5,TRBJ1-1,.,ASSYRQGNTEAF
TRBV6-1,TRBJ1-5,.,VVGMGNQPQH
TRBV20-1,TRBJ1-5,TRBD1,SAHRGDQPQH
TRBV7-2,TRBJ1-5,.,ASSLAGTSGQPQH
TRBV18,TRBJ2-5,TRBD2,ASSRTAGDRETQY
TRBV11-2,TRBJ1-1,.,ASKGGVTNTEAF
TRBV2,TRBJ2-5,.,ASGRTGSQETQY
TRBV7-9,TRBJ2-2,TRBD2,AVDGRGNTGELF
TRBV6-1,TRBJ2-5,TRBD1,ASTHSDRGREETQY
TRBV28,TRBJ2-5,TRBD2,ASSFETGRRLAGDWETQY
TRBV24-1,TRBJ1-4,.,ATSDPGLGGEKLF
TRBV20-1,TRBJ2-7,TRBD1,SAGQGGYEQY
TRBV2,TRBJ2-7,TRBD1,ASAEDRAYEQY
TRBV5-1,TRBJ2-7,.,ASSPPGQSLYEQY
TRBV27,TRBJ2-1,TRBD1,ASTDDRAGNEQF
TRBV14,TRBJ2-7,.,ASSQGSVGRNYEQY
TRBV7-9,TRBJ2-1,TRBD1,ASTQGDHNEQF
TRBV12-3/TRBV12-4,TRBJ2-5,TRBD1,ASTQGARETQY
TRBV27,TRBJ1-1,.,ASSRILQSHTEAF
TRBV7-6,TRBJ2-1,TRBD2,ASSPWTSGTSHNEQF
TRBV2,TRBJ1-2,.,ASSELAGIKGYT
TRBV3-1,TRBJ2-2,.,ASSRTWTPGVRDTGELF
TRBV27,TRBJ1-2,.,ASSLSPYDHYGYT
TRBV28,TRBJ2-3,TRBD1,ASSLGLRDRVRDTQY
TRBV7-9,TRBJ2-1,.,ASSLARVERNNEQF
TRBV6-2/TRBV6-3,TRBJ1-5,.,ASSPAADIKGNQPQH
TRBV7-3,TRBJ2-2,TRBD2,ASSPGRGSGITGELF
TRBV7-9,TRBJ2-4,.,ASSLAIRAAKNIQY
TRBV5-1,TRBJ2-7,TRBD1,ASSRGDRGLIYEQY
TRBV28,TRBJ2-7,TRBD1,ATAQGDEQY
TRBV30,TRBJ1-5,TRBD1,AWGTGGRGQPQH
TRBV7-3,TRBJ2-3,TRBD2,ASSPIGLATDTQY
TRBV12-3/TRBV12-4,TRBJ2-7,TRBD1,ASSTRDRGSASSYEQY
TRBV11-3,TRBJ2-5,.,ASSRAGQQETQY
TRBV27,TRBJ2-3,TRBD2,ASSSTSVDTQY